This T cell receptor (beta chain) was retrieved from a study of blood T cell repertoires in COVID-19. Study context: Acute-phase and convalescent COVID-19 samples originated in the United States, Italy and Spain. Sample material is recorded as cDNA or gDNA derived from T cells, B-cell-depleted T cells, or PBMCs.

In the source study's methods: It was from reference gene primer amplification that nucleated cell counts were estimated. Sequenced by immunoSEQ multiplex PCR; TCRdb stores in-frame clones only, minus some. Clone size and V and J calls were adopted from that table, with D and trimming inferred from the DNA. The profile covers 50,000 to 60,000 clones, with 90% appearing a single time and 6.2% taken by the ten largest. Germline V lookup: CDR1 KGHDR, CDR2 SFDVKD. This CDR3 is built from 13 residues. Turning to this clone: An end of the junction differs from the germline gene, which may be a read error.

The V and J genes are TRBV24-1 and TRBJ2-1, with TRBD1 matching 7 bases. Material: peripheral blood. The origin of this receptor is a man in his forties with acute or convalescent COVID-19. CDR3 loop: CATSVQGDNEQFF. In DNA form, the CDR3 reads TGTGCCACTAGTGTGCAGGGGGACAATGAGCAGTTCTTC.